Following are 23 T cell receptor beta chains from one sample sequenced in a study of blood T cell repertoires in COVID-19. Sequenced by immunoSEQ multiplex PCR; TCRdb stores in-frame clones only, minus some. The table has around 25,000 clones, around 83% seen once; the top ten hold 25%. The sequencing sample was made of peripheral blood. These receptors came from a man between 65 and 85 years old with active COVID-19.

The rearrangement links TRBV19 to TRBJ2-4, with 8 nucleotides matching TRBD1. The CDR3 contains 15 residues. CDR1 and CDR2 from the germline V gene are LNHDA and SQIVND (reference sequence). Losses at the gene ends were 5 bases for V and 9 bases for J; bases not matched to a gene: 12. The CDR3 DNA reads TGTGCCAGTAGTTCAGGGGGCACCCGACTATTCATTCAGTACTTC. Translation: CASSSGGTRLFIQYF.

This chain joins TRBV4-1 and TRBJ2-1, with 7 bases matching TRBD2. The CDR3 totals 17 residues. J was trimmed by 4 bases and V by 0 bases; bases with no gene match: 9. Germline lookup yields CDR1 MGHRA and CDR2 YSYEKL. CDR3: CASSQDLGLGLYNEQFF. The CDR3 DNA reads TGCGCCAGCAGCCAAGATCTCGGACTAGGGCTTTACAATGAGCAGTTCTTC.

The chain uses TRBV7-6 and TRBJ2-7; 7 nucleotides match TRBD1. The germline CDR1 and CDR2 sequences are SGHVS and FNYEAQ. This CDR3 contains 15 residues. V was pared by 3 bases and J by 3 bases, with 8 bases of the junction left unmatched. CDR3 region: CASSLGTTGFYEQYF. In nucleotides, the CDR3 is TGTGCCAGCAGCTTGGGAACGACAGGGTTCTACGAGCAGTACTTC.

The chain has TRBV28 and TRBJ2-1, with 11 positions matching TRBD2. With V trimmed by 6 bases and J by 7 bases, 11 bases remained unmatched. This CDR3 contains 16 residues. Germline V gene lookup returns CDR1 MDHEN and CDR2 SYDVKM. The DNA of the CDR3 is TGTGCCAGCAGCGACGCCGGGACTAGCGGAAAAAATGAGCAGTTCTTC. As protein: CASSDAGTSGKNEQFF.

This clone has just one count. The gene calls are TRBV5-1 and TRBJ1-4; TRBD1 is a possible D gene (6 bases). The CDR3 runs to 16 residues. Germline V gene lookup returns CDR1 SGHRS and CDR2 YFSETQ. V was cut by 1 base and J by 0 bases, with 10 bases left in between. The chain's CDR3 is CASSLSGAATNEKLFF. CDR3 sequence (DNA): TGCGCCAGCAGCTTGTCAGGGGCTGCAACTAATGAAAAACTGTTTTTT.

The sample holds a few counts of this clone. The chain has TRBV10-2 and TRBJ1-5; D call uncertain. Looked up from germline, CDR1 is WSHSY and CDR2 is SAAADI. V lost 7 bases and J 7 bases, leaving 14 bases between the germline ends. The CDR3 runs 13 residues. In nucleotides, the CDR3 is TGCGCCAGCACTGGAGGGCTCGAGCAGCCCCAGCATTTT. Its protein is CASTGGLEQPQHF.

This chain connects TRBV24-1 to TRBJ2-3; a possible D gene is TRBD1 (5 bases). V was cut by 2 bases and J by 4 bases, with 6 bases left in between. This CDR3 spans 13 amino acids. Germline CDR1 and CDR2: KGHDR and SFDVKD. DNA of the CDR3: TGTGCCACCAGTGATTCAGGGCCAGATACGCAGTATTTT. Encoded protein: CATSDSGPDTQYF.

This sequence joins TRBV28 and TRBJ2-7; 7 bases are shared with TRBD2. Germline V gene sequence: CDR1 MDHEN, CDR2 SYDVKM. V trimming: 4 bases; J trimming: 2 bases; junction bases outside the gene matches: 5. This CDR3 has 14 residues. In nucleotides, the CDR3 is TGTGCCAGCAGTTCCCCTGCGGGAGCCTACGAGCAGTACTTC. This translates into CASSSPAGAYEQYF.

The rearrangement links TRBV18 to TRBJ1-6, with TRBD1 matching over 8 bases. The V gene's germline CDR1 is KGHSH and CDR2 LQKENI. The ends lost 3 bases at V and 8 bases at J; junction bases unmatched: 0. This CDR3 is built from 13 residues. Here the CDR3 reads CASSPDRDSPLHF. DNA of the CDR3: TGTGCCAGCTCACCGGACAGGGATTCACCCCTCCACTTT.

The chain joins TRBV7-3 to TRBJ2-5; a weak D match, TRBD1 (6 bases). The CDR3 is made up of 13 amino acids. V shed 2 bases and J shed 5 bases, with 9 bases lying between them. Germline lookup yields CDR1 SGHTA and CDR2 FQGTGA. The DNA for the CDR3 is TGTGCCAGCAGCTTACACAGGGAGGAGACCCAGTACTTC. Its protein is CASSLHREETQYF.

This clone was counted between two and nine times. The chain couples TRBV2 to TRBJ2-1; no clear D gene. Germline assignment: CDR1 SNHLY and CDR2 FYNNEI. The CDR3 has 11 residues. The V end lost 9 bases, the J end lost 4 bases, and 7 bases lay between the germline ends. This CDR3 reads CASTVYNEQFF. The CDR3 region has the DNA TGTGCCAGTACAGTTTACAATGAGCAGTTCTTC. The full variable domain, its missing parts supplied by reference TRBV2 and TRBJ2-1, is EPEVTQTPSHQVTQMGQEVILRCVPISNHLYFYWYRQILGQKVEFLVSFYNNEISEKSEIFDDQFSVERPDGSNFTLKIRSTKLEDSAMYFCASTVYNEQFFGPGTRLTVL.

The V and J genes are TRBV5-6 and TRBJ2-6, with D perhaps TRBD1 (6 bases). V dropped 1 base and J dropped 0 bases, with 11 bases sitting between them. CDR1 and CDR2 (germline): SGHDT, YYEEEE. CDR3 size: 17 residues. CDR3 loop: CASSLKGGLSGANVLTF. CDR3 nucleotide sequence: TGTGCCAGCAGCTTGAAAGGGGGTCTCTCTGGGGCCAACGTCCTGACTTTC.

The CDR3 DNA reads as TGTGCCAGCAGCTTAGGGGGAGGCCCCCGGTTCAATGAGCAGTTCTTC. This codes for CASSLGGGPRFNEQFF. The genes are TRBV7-9 and TRBJ2-1, with a weak D call TRBD2 (6 bases). V lost 1 base and J 6 bases, leaving 16 bases between the germline ends. Germline values: CDR1 SEHNR, CDR2 FQNEAQ (reference sequence). The CDR3 covers 16 residues.

This chain joins TRBV7-2 and TRBJ2-5; the match to TRBD2 covers 11 bases. The ends lost 2 bases at V and 5 bases at J; junction bases unmatched: 10. The CDR3 extends over 17 amino acids. The germline CDR1 and CDR2 sequences are SGHTA and FQGNSA. In DNA form, the CDR3 reads TGTGCCAGCAGCTTACCACTAGCGGGAGAAACCCGGGAGACCCAGTACTTC. As protein: CASSLPLAGETRETQYF.

This clone has only one observation. The V call is TRBV3-1 (or the pseudogene TRBV3-2), the J call TRBJ1-2; D is uncertain. Germline CDR1 reads LGHDT; CDR2 reads YNNKEL (reference sequence). V was pared by 4 bases and J by 8 bases, with 14 bases between. The CDR3 has 13 amino acids. The CDR3 nucleotides are TGTGCCAGCAGCCGTAATGAGGGTGGGGGCTACACCTTC. Residues: CASSRNEGGGYTF.

Sample share makes this clone medium-sized. The V and J genes are TRBV5-4 and TRBJ2-7, with TRBD1 identical over 9 bases. The CDR3 contains 15 residues. Germline V gene sequence: CDR1 SGHNT, CDR2 YYREEE (reference sequence). The V segment lost 3 bases and the J segment 4 bases; nucleotides outside the gene matches: 8. CDR3 amino acids: CASSSPGQGVYEQYF. The CDR3 coding sequence is TGTGCCAGCAGCTCGCCGGGACAGGGTGTGTACGAGCAGTACTTC.

The rearrangement links TRBV3-1 (or the pseudogene TRBV3-2) to TRBJ1-2, with D possibly TRBD1 on 5 matching bases. This CDR3 has 15 residues. CDR1 and CDR2 (germline): LGHDT, YNNKEL (reference sequence). Trimming left V 0 bases short and J 3 bases short, with 11 bases between. The CDR3 region has the DNA TGTGCCAGCAGCCAAGATTTAGACAGATACTATGGCTACACCTTC. Translating it yields CASSQDLDRYYGYTF.

The chain employs TRBV5-1 and TRBJ2-7; 12 nucleotides line up with TRBD1. The CDR3 covers 15 residues. The J segment lost 5 bases and the V segment lost 3 bases, leaving 6 bases of the junction unmatched. The germline gives CDR1 SGHRS, CDR2 YFSETQ. CDR3 nucleotide sequence: TGCGCCAGCAGCTCCGAGGGACAGGGGGCTCACGAGCAGTACTTC. The encoded protein is CASSSEGQGAHEQYF. Looking up the rest from reference TRBV5-1 and TRBJ2-7 gives the full variable domain: KAGVTQTPRYLIKTRGQQVTLSCSPISGHRSVSWYQQTPGQGLQFLFEYFSETQRNKGNFPGRFSGRQFSNSRSEMNVSTLELGDSALYLCASSSEGQGAHEQYFGPGTRLTVT.

The chain has TRBV4-1 and TRBJ1-4, with 7 bases matching TRBD1. V was clipped by 1 base and J by 1 base; unmatched bases: 6. This CDR3 region has 17 residues. Per germline, CDR1 MGHRA and CDR2 YSYEKL. CDR3 sequence reads: CASSQAPNRGTNEKLFF. Written as DNA, the CDR3 is TGCGCCAGCAGCCAAGCTCCAAACAGGGGAACTAATGAAAAACTGTTTTTT.

V is TRBV10-3 and J is TRBJ2-3; TRBD2 aligns across 15 bases. CDR3 size: 16 residues. Germline V gives CDR1 ENHRY, CDR2 SYGVKD. With 2 bases clipped from V and 4 bases from J, the junction kept 1 base outside the gene matches. CDR3 sequence (DNA): TGTGCCATCAGTGAGGGACTAGCGGGGGGGTCAGATACGCAGTATTTT. Encoded protein: CAISEGLAGGSDTQYF.

The rearrangement links TRBV7-6 to TRBJ2-5; tentative D call: TRBD2 (5 bases). CDR1 and CDR2 from the germline V gene are SGHVS and FNYEAQ. The CDR3 extends over 15 amino acids. V was shortened by 1 base and J by 5 bases, with 14 bases between the two germline ends. CDR3 nucleotide sequence: TGTGCCAGCAGCTTAGGGCCTAGCCCCCAGGAGACCCAGTACTTC. Its translation is CASSLGPSPQETQYF.

The genes are TRBV19 and TRBJ2-3; maybe TRBD2 (7 bases). Per the germline V gene, CDR1 is LNHDA and CDR2 is SQIVND (reference sequence). Trimming removed 6 bases from V and 4 bases from J, with 11 bases in between. This CDR3 is 13 amino acids long. In DNA, the CDR3 is TGTGCCAGTAGCACAGGGAGGGCAGATACGCAGTATTTT. It encodes CASSTGRADTQYF.

This clone occurred a few times. The chain is built from TRBV6-1 and TRBJ1-2; D possibly corresponds to TRBD1 (6 bases). Trimming took 0 bases from V and 4 from J, leaving 15 bases between them. Per the germline V gene, CDR1 is MNHNS and CDR2 is SASEGT. CDR3 length: 16 amino acids. This CDR3 is CASSEAGRGQVYGYTF. The CDR3 DNA is TGTGCCAGCAGTGAAGCGGGGCGGGGGCAGGTCTATGGCTACACCTTC.